These T cell receptor beta chains were read from a single sample in a study of lymphopenia after photon versus proton radiotherapy. TCRdb keeps only in-frame clones here, not all; method: immunoSEQ multiplex PCR. The table has about 160,000 clones, roughly nine tenths seen once. The sequencing here drew on peripheral blood, taken from a patient treated with photon-based radiotherapy. These receptors all stem from a man over 45 with gastric cancer. CDR3s include the opening cysteine and the closing phenylalanine or tryptophan. Each record gives: D gene, clone size, V gene, J gene, CDR3 DNA, CDR3 protein. D genes are given only for firm matches. Expanded clones get a size class; other rows say once, few or many, or leave the size out.

.	.	TRBV25-1	TRBJ1-1	TGTGCCAGCAGAGGGCGAAGTACTGAAGCTTTCTTT	CASRGRSTEAFF
TRBD1	.	TRBV30	TRBJ2-1	TGTGCCTGGATAAGGGACAGGGGTTACGAGCAGTTCTTC	CAWIRDRGYEQFF
TRBD1	.	TRBV19	TRBJ1-3	TGTGCCAGTAGTACCTCGGGTGGGGACAGGATATATTTT	CASSTSGGDRIYF
.	.	TRBV5-8	TRBJ2-3	TGTGCCAGCCGAGGAGGGATTCACCCCACAGATACGCAGTATTTT	CASRGGIHPTDTQYF
.	.	TRBV27	TRBJ1-5	TGTGCCAGCAGTTTATCGGACGGCTATCAGCCCCAGCATTTT	CASSLSDGYQPQHF
TRBD1	once	TRBV19	TRBJ1-2	TGTGCCAGTAGTTCACAGGGGGCTAGGCCCTATGGCTACACCTTC	CASSSQGARPYGYTF
TRBD2	.	TRBV6-6	TRBJ2-7	TGTGCTACTAGCGCCTACTCCTACGAGCAGTACTTC	CATSAYSYEQYF
TRBD2	once	TRBV18	TRBJ2-7	TGTGCCAGCTCACCCTCCGGGACTAGCGGCTACGAGCAGTACTTC	CASSPSGTSGYEQYF
.	once	TRBV5-6	TRBJ2-7	TGTGCCAGCAGCTTGGGCAGGACCTACGAGCAGTACTTC	CASSLGRTYEQYF
.	once	TRBV7-2	TRBJ2-3	TGTGCCAGCAGCTTAGGCTGGATCACAGATACGCAGTATTTT	CASSLGWITDTQYF
.	.	TRBV6-5	TRBJ1-3	TGTGCCACGGCCGCGGACCCTGGAAACACCATATATTTT	CATAADPGNTIYF
.	.	TRBV5-1	TRBJ2-1	TGCGCCAGCAGCTCAGATCTAGCGACTCGGGGTGAGCAGTTCTTC	CASSSDLATRGEQFF
.	.	TRBV5-6	TRBJ2-1	TGTGCCAGCAGCCGGATCGACAGATTTGAGCAGTTCTTC	CASSRIDRFEQFF
.	.	TRBV7-2	TRBJ2-7	TGTGCCAGCAGCTTAGTTCCAGGAAACTACGAGCAGTACTTC	CASSLVPGNYEQYF
.	.	TRBV28	TRBJ2-1	TGTGCCAGCAGTTTAGCGGACAGAGCCTACAATGAGCAGTTCTTC	CASSLADRAYNEQFF
TRBD2	.	TRBV19	TRBJ2-1	TGTGCCAGTAGAGCGGGACTAGCGAGCGACAATGAGCAGTTCTTC	CASRAGLASDNEQFF
.	once	TRBV7-7	TRBJ2-3	TGTGCCAGCAGCTTAGCGTTCGGGCCAGATACGCAGTATTTT	CASSLAFGPDTQYF
.	.	TRBV19	TRBJ2-6	TGTGCCAGCGGACCCTGGGGGTCCACTGGGGCCAACGTCCTGACTTTC	CASGPWGSTGANVLTF
.	.	TRBV19	TRBJ2-7	TGTGCCAGTAGTATAGGAGGGGGCTCCTACGAGCAGTACTTC	CASSIGGGSYEQYF
TRBD2	.	TRBV2	TRBJ2-7	TGTGCCAGCAGTGAGGAGCAGCGCGGGGGGGAGCAGTACTTC	CASSEEQRGGEQYF
.	once	TRBV11-1	TRBJ2-5	TGTGCCAGCAGCCTACTCAATAGCGACCAAGAGACCCAGTACTTC	CASSLLNSDQETQYF